This T cell receptor beta chain came from a study of response to subunit inactivated influenza vaccine. This clonotype occurred a few times. Its matching antigen is unknown. MiXCR, run by TCRdb on the RT-PCR reads, gives a single entry per CDR3 protein. The sample contains 500,000 to 550,000 distinct CDR3 sequences, roughly 8.2% of which appear only once. General observations from the study: The study's authors posited that every seasonal influenza vaccination enlists few new T cells.

The clonotype comes from a man aged 50-75 years who received an inactivated influenza vaccine. The sample was PBMCs from blood, taken less than 30 months after vaccination.

The CDR3 DNA follows: TGTGCCAGCAGTCCTGACCTCTCACCCCTCCACTTT. It codes for CASSPDLSPLHF. The V call is TRBV6-5, the J call TRBJ1-6; unclear D gene. V was pared by 5 bases and J by 10 bases, with 9 bases between. Germline-derived CDR1 and CDR2 are MNHEY and SVGAGI. This CDR3 comprises 12 residues.